One sample yielded the 30 T cell receptor beta chains listed below, sequenced in a study of blood T cells in healthy people across ages. Together with a sample-barcoded 5' primer, a J-beta primer mix was included in a second PCR lasting about 7 to 11 cycles. TCRdb redid the calling of the 5' RACE reads with MiXCR, one entry per CDR3 protein. The sample includes 600,000 to 850,000 distinct CDR3 sequences, 25% of them seen just once. These data were also reused for a study on T cells of mothers and their children.

The sequenced sample consisted of blood. Source of these receptors: a boy younger than 18 in good health.

In this sample, this clonotype turned up a few times. This sequence joins TRBV13 and TRBJ2-2; the D gene is possibly TRBD2 (6 bases). CDR3 length equals 14 residues. Germline-derived CDR1 and CDR2 are PRHDT and FYEKMQ (reference sequence). V lost 5 bases and J 4 bases, leaving 11 bases between the germline ends. CDR3: CASSPGLSTGELFF. CDR3 nucleotides: TGTGCCAGCAGCCCGGGACTCAGCACCGGGGAGCTGTTTTTT.

This clonotype was observed a few times. The chain combines TRBV20-1 with TRBJ1-2, with TRBD1 matching 10 bases. V trimming: 6 bases; J trimming: 2 bases; junction bases outside the gene matches: 6. Germline CDR1 reads DFQATT; CDR2 reads SNEGSKA (reference sequence). The CDR3 length is 14 residues. CDR3 sequence: CSAARTGGNYGYTF. CDR3 nucleotide sequence: TGCAGTGCCGCCCGGACAGGGGGGAACTATGGCTACACCTTC.

This clonotype was seen a few times. This chain joins TRBV5-1 and TRBJ2-5; 8 bases align to TRBD2. The tail of the sequence fits TRBJ2-7 better, so the J call may be wrong. Per germline, CDR1 SGHRS and CDR2 YFSETQ. This CDR3 spans 16 amino acids. The CDR3 is CASSLGSKTSDYEQYF. CDR3 DNA sequence: TGCGCCAGCAGCTTGGGGTCGAAGACTAGCGACTACGAGCAGTACTTC.

J is TRBJ1-1 and V is TRBV7-8, with D hard to call. Germline-derived CDR1 and CDR2 are SGHVS and FQNEAQ. The CDR3 consists of 13 residues. The V end lost 3 bases, the J end lost 3 bases, and 8 bases lay between the germline ends. This CDR3 is CASSFGLDTEAFF. In DNA form, the CDR3 reads TGTGCCAGCAGCTTCGGTTTGGACACTGAAGCTTTCTTT.

This chain uses TRBV7-2 with TRBJ1-3, with a tentative D call TRBD1 (5 bases). This CDR3 comprises 16 residues. Between the trimmed V and J ends, which lost 4 bases and 5 bases, there was a span of 18 bases. Germline assignment: CDR1 SGHTA and CDR2 FQGNSA. CDR3 DNA sequence: TGTGCCAGCAGCTCCTCGCAGACAGTTCGAAGAAACACCATATATTTT. Translated: CASSSSQTVRRNTIYF.

The CDR3 loop is CASSYRDYPDPQETQYF. The CDR3 DNA follows: TGTGCCAGCAGCTACCGGGACTACCCCGACCCCCAAGAGACCCAGTACTTC. This chain joins TRBV9 and TRBJ2-5; 7 bases are a match to TRBD2. The CDR3 covers 17 residues. Germline CDR1 SGDLS, CDR2 YYNGEE. J was trimmed by 1 base and V by 4 bases; bases with no gene match: 13.

This clonotype was observed a few times. The chain links TRBV7-8 to TRBJ2-7; a weak D match, TRBD1 (6 bases). Germline CDR1 reads SGHVS; CDR2 reads FQNEAQ. CDR3 length equals 15 residues. V dropped 8 bases and J dropped 2 bases, with 19 bases sitting between them. Here the CDR3 DNA reads TGTGCCAGCGCCTCTTTACTAGGGGGAACCTACGAGCAGTACTTC. The encoded protein is CASASLLGGTYEQYF.

The table lists this clonotype with a few counts. The V and J genes are TRBV6-1 and TRBJ1-6, with 7 bases identical to TRBD1. The CDR3 has 16 residues. CDR1 and CDR2 from the germline V gene are MNHNS and SASEGT. V was clipped by 8 bases and J by 8 bases; unmatched bases: 15. The CDR3 is CASADSTGKYHSPLHF. In DNA, the CDR3 is TGTGCCAGCGCGGATTCGACAGGGAAATATCATTCACCCCTCCACTTT.

This clonotype was observed a few times. The chain carries TRBV6-1 and TRBJ1-2; possibly TRBD1 for D (6 bases). Trimming shortened V by 7 bases and J by 6 bases, and 15 bases separated the two germline ends. The CDR3 contains 13 residues. The germline V gene encodes CDR1 MNHNS and CDR2 SASEGT. This CDR3 is CASILGTGNGYTF. Here the CDR3 DNA reads TGTGCCAGCATCTTAGGAACAGGGAATGGCTACACCTTC.

There are a few counts of this clonotype. The V call is TRBV5-4, the J call TRBJ2-5; tentatively, D is TRBD1 or TRBD2 (5 bases each). Trimming cost V 4 bases and J 3 bases, with 13 bases left between them. This CDR3 is built from 14 residues. Per the germline V gene, CDR1 is SGHNT and CDR2 is YYREEE (reference sequence). The CDR3, as DNA: TGTGCCAGCAGCCTGGACTTGGGGGAAGAGACCCAGTACTTC. Amino acid sequence: CASSLDLGEETQYF.

This chain links TRBV6-2 or TRBV6-3 with TRBJ1-2; D gene uncertain. Looked up from germline, CDR1 is MNHEY and CDR2 is SVGEGT. The germline V and J ends were trimmed by 7 bases and 7 bases, with 16 bases remaining between them. The CDR3 has 13 amino acids. The CDR3 DNA sequence: TGTGCCAGCACCCAGGTGGGGTGGCTTGGCTACACCTTC. Residues: CASTQVGWLGYTF.

The V and J genes are TRBV6-5 and TRBJ1-2; D is possibly TRBD1 (5 bases). The germline V and J ends were trimmed by 2 bases and 0 bases, with 13 bases remaining between them. The CDR3 is 16 residues long. Per the germline V gene, CDR1 is MNHEY and CDR2 is SVGAGI. CDR3: CASSYIWGGANYGYTF. CDR3 sequence (DNA): TGTGCCAGCAGTTACATTTGGGGCGGAGCTAACTATGGCTACACCTTC.

The chain is built from TRBV5-1 and TRBJ2-7, with 8 bases aligning to TRBD1. The J segment lost 5 bases and the V segment lost 0 bases, leaving 7 bases of the junction unmatched. CDR1 is SGHRS and CDR2 is YFSETQ in the germline V gene. The CDR3 is 15 amino acids. CDR3 sequence: CASSLDAGQGHEQYF. CDR3 in DNA: TGCGCCAGCAGCTTGGATGCTGGACAGGGCCACGAGCAGTACTTC. The full variable domain, completed using reference TRBV5-1 and TRBJ2-7, is KAGVTQTPRYLIKTRGQQVTLSCSPISGHRSVSWYQQTPGQGLQFLFEYFSETQRNKGNFPGRFSGRQFSNSRSEMNVSTLELGDSALYLCASSLDAGQGHEQYFGPGTRLTVT.

The CDR3 loop is CASSNSGAGDTQYF. The DNA for the CDR3 is TGTGCCAGCAGCAATTCGGGGGCAGGGGATACGCAGTATTTT. This chain links TRBV7-2 with TRBJ2-3; D could derive from TRBD1 or TRBD2 (6 bases each). Trimming pared 5 bases from V and 6 bases from J, leaving 15 bases between. This CDR3 is 14 amino acids long. Germline lookup yields CDR1 SGHTA and CDR2 FQGNSA.

This clonotype was counted a few times. The chain has TRBV27 and TRBJ2-2; D possibly uses TRBD1 or TRBD2 (5 bases each). Trimming removed 7 bases at V and 8 bases at J, with 11 bases between. This CDR3 region has 12 residues. CDR1 MNHEY and CDR2 SMNVEV come from the germline V gene (reference sequence). The CDR3 DNA follows: TGTGCCAGCAAAGAGGGGCTGGGGGAGCTGTTTTTT. Translating it yields CASKEGLGELFF.

This clonotype has just a few counts. J is TRBJ2-7 and V is TRBV28; 10 bases match TRBD2. Trimming cost V 3 bases and J 1 base; bases outside gene matches: 9. The CDR3 is made up of 17 amino acids. Germline CDR1 MDHEN, CDR2 SYDVKM. The CDR3, as DNA: TGTGCCAGCAGTTTCCCCCAGACTAGCGGGTGGTCCTACGAGCAGTACTTC. This sequence encodes CASSFPQTSGWSYEQYF.

The chain combines TRBV11-2 with TRBJ2-2; the D gene could be TRBD1 or TRBD2 (5 bases each). Germline lookup yields CDR1 SGHAT and CDR2 FQNNGV. This CDR3 has 13 amino acids. Trimming took off 8 bases at V and 4 bases at J, with 11 bases between the two ends. Written as DNA, the CDR3 is TGTGCCAGCCAAAGAGGGGCCACCGGGGAGCTGTTTTTT. Its protein product is CASQRGATGELFF.

This clonotype was picked up a small number of times. A single base separates this from a much larger clone, so it may be a read error. V and J are TRBV25-1 and TRBJ2-7; no definite D call. The CDR3 has 11 residues. Looked up from germline, CDR1 is MGHDK and CDR2 is SYGVNS. The CDR3 sequence is CASSEGYERYF. CDR3 in DNA: TGTGCCAGCAGTGAGGGGTACGAGCGGTACTTC.

The chain recombines TRBV5-1 with TRBJ2-5; a weak D match, TRBD1 (7 bases). Per germline, CDR1 SGHRS and CDR2 YFSETQ. The ends were cut back, 3 bases at V and 2 bases at J, with 17 bases in the middle. The CDR3 loop spans 16 amino acids. The CDR3 region is CASSSPRGRTQETQYF. CDR3 nucleotides: TGCGCCAGCAGCTCTCCCAGGGGGAGGACTCAAGAGACCCAGTACTTC.

The V and J genes are TRBV29-1 and TRBJ2-2, with 7 bases lining up with TRBD1. CDR3 size: 13 residues. Germline values: CDR1 SQVTM, CDR2 ANQGSEA. V dropped 7 bases and J dropped 7; count of bases not matched to a gene: 9. This CDR3 reads CSGVRGPVGELFF. The CDR3 DNA sequence: TGCAGCGGGGTGAGGGGGCCCGTCGGGGAGCTGTTTTTT.

This clonotype was seen only a few times. The genes are TRBV7-2 and TRBJ2-2; no definite D call. This CDR3 has 15 amino acids. V was trimmed by 5 bases and J by 5 bases, leaving 15 bases between them. CDR1 and CDR2 from the germline V gene are SGHTA and FQGNSA. This chain's CDR3 is CASSTGGERTGELFF. CDR3 sequence (DNA): TGTGCCAGCAGCACCGGTGGTGAGAGAACCGGGGAGCTGTTTTTT.

The chain links TRBV14 to TRBJ2-5; TRBD1 is a possible D gene (5 bases). The germline V gene encodes CDR1 SGHDN and CDR2 FVKESK. V lost 0 bases and J lost 7, with 15 bases in between. This CDR3 spans 15 amino acids. This CDR3 is CASSQDSGRTGTQYF. In nucleotides, the CDR3 is TGTGCCAGCAGCCAAGATTCCGGCCGCACAGGGACCCAGTACTTC.

This clonotype was counted between two and nine times. The chain combines TRBV20-1 with TRBJ1-1, with 11 positions matching TRBD1. The CDR3 consists of 15 residues. The trim removed 5 bases at V and 1 base at J, leaving 6 bases unmatched. Germline V gene lookup returns CDR1 DFQATT and CDR2 SNEGSKA (reference sequence). As DNA, the CDR3 is TGCAGTGCTTCCGGACAGGGGGCCCCGAACACTGAAGCTTTCTTT. Its protein product is CSASGQGAPNTEAFF.

The chain carries TRBV20-1 and TRBJ2-5, with 11 bases aligning to TRBD2. V trimming: 0 bases; J trimming: 6 bases; junction bases outside the gene matches: 9. Germline CDR1 is DFQATT and CDR2 is SNEGSKA (reference sequence). The CDR3 sequence is 16 residues long. CDR3 DNA: TGCAGTGCTAGAGATCGACTAGCGGGGATCGAAAAGACCCAGTACTTC. This translates into CSARDRLAGIEKTQYF.

In this sample, this clonotype turned up a few times. The CDR3 protein is CASSKAWVDRPETQYF. The CDR3, as DNA: TGTGCCAGCAGCAAAGCATGGGTGGACAGGCCGGAGACCCAGTACTTC. The chain carries TRBV21-1 and TRBJ2-1; no DNA check was done on the table's D call, TRBD1. The DNA end is a closer match to TRBJ2-5, so the J assignment may be wrong. TRBV21-1 is designated a pseudogene. The CDR3 sequence is 16 residues long.

The chain is built from TRBV20-1 and TRBJ2-3, with no clear D. The germline V and J ends were trimmed by 1 base and 0 bases, with 8 bases remaining between them. The V gene's germline CDR1 is DFQATT and CDR2 SNEGSKA (reference sequence). The CDR3 runs 14 residues. The CDR3 DNA is TGCAGTGCTAGAGGGATGACTAGCACAGATACGCAGTATTTT. Its protein is CSARGMTSTDTQYF.

This clonotype was detected ten times or more. This chain uses TRBV20-1 with TRBJ2-3; 8 bases are shared with TRBD2. Trimming at V came to 1 base and at J to 5 bases, leaving 14 bases not matched to a gene. The CDR3 runs 17 residues. The germline V gene has CDR1 DFQATT and CDR2 SNEGSKA (reference sequence). The CDR3 bases are TGCAGTGCTAGAGTAGATTCGATCGGACTAGCCGGAGATACGCAGTATTTT. It specifies CSARVDSIGLAGDTQYF.

The chain carries TRBV28 and TRBJ2-7, with a tentative D call TRBD1 (6 bases). V lost 5 bases, J lost 2 bases, and 13 bases lay in between. Germline V gene data show CDR1 as MDHEN and CDR2 as SYDVKM. CDR3 length equals 14 residues. The DNA for the CDR3 is TGTGCCAGCAGTCCCGCAGGGGAGACCTACGAGCAGTACTTC. It codes for CASSPAGETYEQYF.

This clonotype showed up just a few times. V is TRBV5-4 and J is TRBJ2-1; D possibly corresponds to TRBD1 (5 bases). V lost 0 bases and J lost 0, with 7 bases in between. CDR3 length equals 15 residues. The V gene's germline CDR1 is SGHNT and CDR2 YYREEE (reference sequence). This chain's CDR3 is CASSLVQASYNEQFF. In DNA, the CDR3 is TGTGCCAGCAGCTTGGTACAGGCCTCCTACAATGAGCAGTTCTTC.

This clonotype was counted between two and nine times. The chain employs TRBV6-6 and TRBJ1-1; 8 bases line up with TRBD1. The germline CDR1 and CDR2 sequences are MNHNY and SVGAGI (reference sequence). Losses at the gene ends were 6 bases for V and 4 bases for J; bases not matched to a gene: 4. There are 13 residues in the CDR3. The CDR3 nucleotides are TGTGCCAGCAGCCAGGGGGCGGCCACTGAAGCTTTCTTT. This encodes CASSQGAATEAFF.